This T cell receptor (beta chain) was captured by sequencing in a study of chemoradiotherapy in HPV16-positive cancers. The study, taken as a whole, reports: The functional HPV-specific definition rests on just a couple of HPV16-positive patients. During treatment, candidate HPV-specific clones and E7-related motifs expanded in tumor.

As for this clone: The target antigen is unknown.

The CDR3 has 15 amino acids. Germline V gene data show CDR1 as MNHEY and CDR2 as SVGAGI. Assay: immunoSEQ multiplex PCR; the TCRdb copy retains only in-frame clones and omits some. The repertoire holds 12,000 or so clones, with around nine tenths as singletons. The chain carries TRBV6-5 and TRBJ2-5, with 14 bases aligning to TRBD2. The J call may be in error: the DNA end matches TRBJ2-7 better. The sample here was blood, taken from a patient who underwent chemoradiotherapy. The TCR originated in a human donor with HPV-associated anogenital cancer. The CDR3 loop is CASSGTSGGSYEQYF. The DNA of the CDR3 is TGTGCCAGCAGTGGGACTAGCGGGGGATCCTACGAGCAGTACTTC.